This T cell receptor beta chain derives from a study of blood T cell repertoires in COVID-19. Across the study: Sites across the United States, Italy and Spain contributed samples from acute and convalescent COVID-19. T cells, B-cell-depleted T cells, or PBMCs supplied cDNA or gDNA.

Assay used: immunoSEQ multiplex PCR; TCRdb lists only in-frame clones, some missing. The data hold around 500,000 clones, with roughly 90% observed a single time. Grouping used clinical history reported by participants in a survey and questionnaire. The source of this sequence is a woman aged 40-49 years who had recovered from COVID-19. The sequenced material came from PBMCs or T cells enriched from blood (not recorded which).

CDR3 coding DNA: TGTGCTAGTGGTTTGAGTCTAGCGGGAGTGGAGACCCAGTACTTC. This sequence encodes CASGLSLAGVETQYF. The genes are TRBV12-5 and TRBJ2-5; 10 nucleotides agree with TRBD2. In germline, CDR1 is LGHNT, CDR2 FRNRAP. This CDR3 has 15 amino acids. V was pared by 2 bases and J by 5 bases, with 5 bases of the junction left unmatched.